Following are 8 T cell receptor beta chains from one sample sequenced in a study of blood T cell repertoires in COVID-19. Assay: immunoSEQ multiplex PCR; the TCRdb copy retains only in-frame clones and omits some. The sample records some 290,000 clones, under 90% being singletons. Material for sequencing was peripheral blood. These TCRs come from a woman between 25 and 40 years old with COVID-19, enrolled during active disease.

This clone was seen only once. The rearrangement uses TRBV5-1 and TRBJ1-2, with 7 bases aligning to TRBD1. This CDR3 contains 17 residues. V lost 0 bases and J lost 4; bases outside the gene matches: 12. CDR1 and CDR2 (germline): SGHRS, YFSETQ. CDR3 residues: CASSLDLGSGGSYGYTF. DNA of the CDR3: TGCGCCAGCAGCTTGGACCTGGGATCAGGGGGTAGCTATGGCTACACCTTC.

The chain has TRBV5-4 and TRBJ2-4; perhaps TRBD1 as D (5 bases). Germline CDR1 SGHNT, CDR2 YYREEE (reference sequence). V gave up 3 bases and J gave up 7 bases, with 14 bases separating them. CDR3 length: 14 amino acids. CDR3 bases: TGTGCCAGCAGCTCCTGGGGCTCGGAGAACATTCAGTACTTC. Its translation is CASSSWGSENIQYF. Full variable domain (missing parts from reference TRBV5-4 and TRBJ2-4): ETGVTQSPTHLIKTRGQQVTLRCSSQSGHNTVSWYQQALGQGPQFIFQYYREEENGRGNFPPRFSGLQFPNYSSELNVNALELDDSALYLCASSSWGSENIQYFGAGTRLSVL.

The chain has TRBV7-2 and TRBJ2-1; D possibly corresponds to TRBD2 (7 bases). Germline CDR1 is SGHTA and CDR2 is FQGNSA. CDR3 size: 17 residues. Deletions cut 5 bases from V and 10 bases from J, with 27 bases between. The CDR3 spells CASSPQIIGGPRNEQFF. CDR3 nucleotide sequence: TGTGCCAGCAGCCCCCAGATTATCGGGGGGCCAAGAAACGAGCAGTTCTTC.

The CDR3 loop is CASSGMGRSTDTQYF. As DNA, the CDR3 is TGTGCCAGCAGCGGGATGGGCCGGTCAACAGATACGCAGTATTTT. The rearrangement uses TRBV9 and TRBJ2-3; D is unclear. The CDR3 consists of 15 residues. In germline, CDR1 is SGDLS, CDR2 YYNGEE. The germline V and J ends were trimmed by 3 bases and 3 bases, with 14 bases remaining between them.

The CDR3 reads CASSLRSGLRTGELFF. CDR3 nucleotides: TGTGCCAGCAGTTTACGTTCGGGGTTAAGAACCGGGGAGCTGTTTTTT. The V and J genes are TRBV27 and TRBJ2-2, with D perhaps matching TRBD2 (5 bases). CDR3 length: 16 residues. V was shortened by 2 bases and J by 5 bases, with 15 bases between the two germline ends. Germline CDR1 and CDR2: MNHEY and SMNVEV (reference sequence).

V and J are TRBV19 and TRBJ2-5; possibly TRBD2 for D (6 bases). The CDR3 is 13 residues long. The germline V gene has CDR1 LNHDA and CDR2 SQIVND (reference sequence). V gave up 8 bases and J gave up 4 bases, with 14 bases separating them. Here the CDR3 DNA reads TGTGCCAGTTCTTTAAGCGGGCGAGAGACCCAGTACTTC. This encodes CASSLSGRETQYF.

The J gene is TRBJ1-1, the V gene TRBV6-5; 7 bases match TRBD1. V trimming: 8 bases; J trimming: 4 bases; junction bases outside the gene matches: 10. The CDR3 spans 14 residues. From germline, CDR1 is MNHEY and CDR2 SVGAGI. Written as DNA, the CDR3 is TGTGCCAGCTTAGACAAGGGGGCCAGCACTGAAGCTTTCTTT. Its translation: CASLDKGASTEAFF.

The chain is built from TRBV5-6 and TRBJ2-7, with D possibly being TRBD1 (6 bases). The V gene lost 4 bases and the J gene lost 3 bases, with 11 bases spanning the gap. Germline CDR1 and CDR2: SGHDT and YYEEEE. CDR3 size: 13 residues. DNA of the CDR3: TGTGCCAGCAGCCCGGACAGCCTCTACGAGCAGTACTTC. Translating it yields CASSPDSLYEQYF.